Below, one TCR beta chain is given with its context. V lost 0 bases and J lost 15, with 18 bases in between. Germline V gene data show CDR1 as MNHNS and CDR2 as SASEGT. The CDR3 is 14 residues long. The data were obtained in a study of cytomegalovirus exposure and HLA in healthy donors. PCR amplification relied on 60 Vbeta primers (plus 13 Jbeta primers). Some clones are missing from TCRdb's copy, which holds only in-frame ones; the method was immunoSEQ multiplex PCR. The sample consists of more than 250,000 clones, over 85% of them appearing once. The rearrangement links TRBV6-1 to TRBJ2-4; D not certain. This clonotype was obtained from a woman aged 18-29 years in good health and CMV-seronegative. The sample consisted of PBMCs. CDR3 protein: CASSEAMLGPSSYF. The CDR3 coding sequence is TGTGCCAGCAGTGAAGCGATGTTGGGCCCCTCGTCGTACTTC.